This T cell receptor beta chain was sequenced for a study of blood T cell repertoires in COVID-19. Trimming pared 5 bases from V and 8 bases from J, leaving 16 bases between. The CDR3 runs 15 residues. Germline CDR1 is SGHAT and CDR2 is FQNNGV. In the source study's methods: For nucleated cells, counts were estimated from reference gene primer amplification. Here immunoSEQ multiplex PCR was the method, and the copy in TCRdb shows in-frame clones only, minus some. The V and J calls and the clone size are those of that table, but D and trimming were determined from the DNA. The sample has 150,000 to 180,000 clones; around 83% are singletons.

Input material: peripheral blood. The TCR sequence derives from an older woman with COVID-19, enrolled during active disease. The chain is built from TRBV11-2 and TRBJ1-6; D possibly corresponds to TRBD1 (5 bases). The CDR3 sequence is CASSLGQGRDSPLHF. DNA for the CDR3: TGTGCCAGCAGCCTTGGGCAGGGTAGGGATTCACCCCTCCACTTT.